This TCR beta chain appears in the sequencing data of a study of CD8+ T cells in alopecia areata. Germline CDR1 SQVTM, CDR2 ANQGSEA. The CDR3 is 13 residues long. As concerns this clone: Sequence at one end of the junction differs from germline and may be a read error. This sample also contains other DNA sequences that code for the same CDR3.

Investigators isolated RNA and reverse transcribed it into cDNA to act as the sequencing template. Sequencing was performed with immunoSEQ multiplex PCR; in TCRdb, only in-frame clones are kept and a portion is missing. The table lists 80,000 to 100,000 clones, less than 50% of them singletons. The source is a human donor with alopecia areata. Sample: CD4+ T cells sorted from blood. The chain has TRBV29-1 and TRBJ2-1; the D gene could be TRBD1 or TRBD2 (5 bases each). CDR3 region: CSVEDSGADEQFF. As DNA, the CDR3 is TGCAGCGTTGAAGATTCCGGGGCGGATGAGCAATTCTTC.